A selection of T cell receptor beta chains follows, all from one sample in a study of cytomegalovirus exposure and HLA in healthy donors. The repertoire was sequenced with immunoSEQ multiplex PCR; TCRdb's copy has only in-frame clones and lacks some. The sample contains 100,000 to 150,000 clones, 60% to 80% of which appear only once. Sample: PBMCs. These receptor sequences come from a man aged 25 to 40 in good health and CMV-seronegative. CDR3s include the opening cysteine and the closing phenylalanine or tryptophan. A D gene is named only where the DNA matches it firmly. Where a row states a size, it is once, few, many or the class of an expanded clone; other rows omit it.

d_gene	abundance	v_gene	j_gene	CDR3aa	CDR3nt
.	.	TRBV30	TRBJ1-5	CAWGRQHSNQPQHF	TGTGCCTGGGGCCGACAGCATAGCAATCAGCCCCAGCATTTT
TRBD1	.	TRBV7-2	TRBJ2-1	CASSPGKGQTYNEQFF	TGTGCCAGCAGCCCGGGTAAGGGACAGACCTACAATGAGCAGTTCTTC
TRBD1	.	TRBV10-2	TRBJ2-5	CASSLQGGETQYF	TGCGCCAGCAGTCTACAGGGGGGAGAGACCCAGTACTTC
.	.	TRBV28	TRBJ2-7	CASSLLYEQYF	TGTGCCAGCAGTTTACTCTACGAGCAGTACTTC
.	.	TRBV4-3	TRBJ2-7	CASSQGQNYEQYF	TGCGCCAGCAGCCAAGGACAGAACTACGAGCAGTACTTC
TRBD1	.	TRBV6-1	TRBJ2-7	CASRIGTGVFEQYF	TGTGCCAGCAGAATCGGGACAGGGGTTTTCGAGCAGTACTTC
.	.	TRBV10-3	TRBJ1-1	CAISIDRNTEAFF	TGTGCCATCAGTATCGACAGGAACACTGAAGCTTTCTTT
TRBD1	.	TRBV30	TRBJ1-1	CAWSVFQGAGESTEAFF	TGTGCCTGGAGTGTTTTTCAGGGGGCAGGTGAGTCCACTGAAGCTTTCTTT
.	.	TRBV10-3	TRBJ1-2	CAISEVVAGAYGYTF	TGTGCCATCAGTGAGGTAGTGGCAGGGGCCTATGGCTACACCTTC
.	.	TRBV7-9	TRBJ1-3	CASSLNRQEGNTIYF	TGTGCCAGCAGCTTAAATCGACAGGAGGGAAACACCATATATTTT
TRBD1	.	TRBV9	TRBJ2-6	CASSAYGQVISGANVLTF	TGTGCCAGCAGCGCCTACGGACAGGTTATCTCTGGGGCCAACGTCCTGACTTTC
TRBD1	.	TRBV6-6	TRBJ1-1	CASSYSPTGWDTEAFF	TGTGCCAGCAGTTACTCGCCGACAGGGTGGGACACTGAAGCTTTCTTT
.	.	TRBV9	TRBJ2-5	CASSVSDNQETQYF	TGTGCCAGCAGCGTTTCAGACAACCAAGAGACCCAGTACTTC
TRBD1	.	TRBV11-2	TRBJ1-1	CASSARTGTNTEAFF	TGTGCCAGCAGCGCCCGGACAGGGACGAACACTGAAGCTTTCTTT
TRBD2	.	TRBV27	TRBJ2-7	CASRELAGGRGEQYF	TGTGCCAGCAGGGAACTAGCGGGGGGCCGTGGGGAGCAGTACTTC
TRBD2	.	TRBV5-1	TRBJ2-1	CASSPGEVAGGLEQFF	TGCGCCAGCAGCCCCGGCGAGGTAGCGGGGGGCCTGGAGCAGTTCTTC
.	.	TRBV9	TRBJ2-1	CASSANRRTTENEQFF	TGTGCCAGCAGCGCTAACAGGAGAACTACAGAAAATGAGCAGTTCTTC
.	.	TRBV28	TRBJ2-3	CASSLVQGTDTQYF	TGTGCCAGCAGTTTGGTTCAGGGGACAGATACGCAGTATTTT
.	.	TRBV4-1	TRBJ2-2	CASSRREMGTGELFF	TGCGCCAGCAGCCGCCGGGAAATGGGTACCGGGGAGCTGTTTTTT
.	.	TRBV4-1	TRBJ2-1	CASSQDSRGEQFF	TGTGCCAGCAGCCAAGATTCTCGGGGGGAGCAGTTCTTC
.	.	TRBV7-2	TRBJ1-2	CASSPLSAGLGTF	TGTGCCAGCAGCCCTCTTTCGGCGGGGCTTGGCACCTTC
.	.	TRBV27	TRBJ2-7	CASSLSSGGSYEQYF	TGTGCCAGCAGTTTATCGTCAGGGGGGTCCTACGAGCAGTACTTC
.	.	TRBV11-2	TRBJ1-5	CASSLVGGPQHF	TGTGCCAGCAGCTTAGTCGGGGGGCCCCAGCATTTT
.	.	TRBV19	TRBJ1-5	CASLGHVKRGNQPQHF	TGTGCCAGCCTTGGACACGTCAAAAGGGGAAATCAGCCCCAGCATTTT
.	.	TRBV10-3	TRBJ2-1	CAISPGSYNEQFF	TGTGCCATCAGCCCCGGGAGCTACAATGAGCAGTTCTTC
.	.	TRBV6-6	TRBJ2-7	CASRPREGSYEQYF	TGTGCCAGCAGGCCCCGAGAGGGTTCCTACGAGCAGTACTTC
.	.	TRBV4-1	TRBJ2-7	CASSQGGRSYEQYF	TGCGCCAGCAGCCAAGGGGGCAGGTCCTACGAGCAGTACTTC
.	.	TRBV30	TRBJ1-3	CAWSSHSGNTIYF	TGTGCCTGGTCGAGCCACTCTGGAAACACCATATATTTT
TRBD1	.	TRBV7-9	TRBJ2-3	CASSLGEGQGISDTQYF	TGTGCCAGCAGCTTAGGCGAAGGACAGGGGATCTCAGATACGCAGTATTTT
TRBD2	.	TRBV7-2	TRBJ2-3	CASSFISGGIADTQYF	TGTGCCAGCAGCTTTATTAGCGGGGGGATCGCTGATACGCAGTATTTT
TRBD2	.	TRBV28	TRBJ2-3	CASTWGSGGLGTSTDTQYF	TGTGCCAGCACCTGGGGTAGCGGGGGGTTAGGGACTAGCACAGATACGCAGTATTTT
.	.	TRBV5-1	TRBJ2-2	CASSLDRVNTGELFF	TGCGCCAGCAGCTTGGACCGGGTCAACACCGGGGAGCTGTTTTTT
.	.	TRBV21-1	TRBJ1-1	CASSGGMTAGRTEAFF	TGTGCCAGCAGCGGGGGGATGACAGCCGGGAGGACTGAAGCTTTCTTT
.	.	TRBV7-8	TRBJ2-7	CASRKGQAYEQYF	TGTGCCAGCAGGAAGGGGCAGGCATACGAGCAGTACTTC
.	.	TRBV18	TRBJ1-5	CASSPRQNNQPQHF	TGTGCCAGCTCCCCCCGACAGAACAATCAGCCCCAGCATTTT
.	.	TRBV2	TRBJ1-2	CASSDWAGNNYGYTF	TGTGCCAGCAGTGACTGGGCAGGGAATAACTATGGCTACACCTTC
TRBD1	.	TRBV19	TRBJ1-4	CASSITLGQHNEKLFF	TGTGCCAGTAGTATAACCCTGGGACAGCATAATGAAAAACTGTTTTTT
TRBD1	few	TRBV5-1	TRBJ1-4	CASSFGTGSEKLFF	TGCGCCAGCAGCTTCGGGACAGGGAGTGAAAAACTGTTTTTT
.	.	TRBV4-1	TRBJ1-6	CASSQDGAGLGGSTSPLHF	TGCGCCAGCAGCCAAGATGGGGCAGGATTAGGTGGGTCAACTTCACCCCTCCACTTT
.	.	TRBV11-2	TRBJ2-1	CASSLSLGASDNEQFF	TGTGCCAGCAGCTTATCGTTGGGGGCCTCCGACAATGAGCAGTTCTTC
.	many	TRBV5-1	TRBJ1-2	CASHPGSHDYGYTF	TGCGCCAGCCACCCAGGCAGTCACGACTATGGCTACACCTTC
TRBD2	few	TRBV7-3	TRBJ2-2	CASSSAGGRPGELFF	TGTGCCAGCAGCTCGGCGGGGGGGCGACCCGGGGAGCTGTTTTTT
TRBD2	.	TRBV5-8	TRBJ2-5	CASSLAELGGLQETQYF	TGTGCCAGCAGCTTGGCCGAGTTGGGAGGGCTCCAAGAGACCCAGTACTTC
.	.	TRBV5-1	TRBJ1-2	CASSSAGVGYTF	TGCGCCAGCAGCTCGGCAGGGGTCGGCTACACCTTC
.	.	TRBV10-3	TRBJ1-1	CAIKQNTEAFF	TGTGCCATCAAACAGAACACTGAAGCTTTCTTT
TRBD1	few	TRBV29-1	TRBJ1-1	CSVQTGGLSNTEAFF	TGCAGCGTTCAGACAGGGGGCCTTTCGAACACTGAAGCTTTCTTT
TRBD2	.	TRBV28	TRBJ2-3	CATAWGLAGGPPDTQYF	TGTGCTACAGCGTGGGGACTAGCGGGGGGGCCTCCAGATACGCAGTATTTT
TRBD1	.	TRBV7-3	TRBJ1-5	CASSRQGTNQPQHF	TGTGCCAGCAGCCGACAGGGGACCAATCAGCCCCAGCATTTT
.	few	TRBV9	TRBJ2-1	CASSSRLNSYNEQFF	TGTGCCAGCAGCTCCCGACTCAACTCCTACAATGAGCAGTTCTTC
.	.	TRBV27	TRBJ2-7	CASGGGGHEQYF	TGTGCCAGCGGGGGAGGGGGGCACGAGCAGTACTTC
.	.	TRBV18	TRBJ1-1	CASSPLGQNTEAFF	TGTGCCAGCTCACCACTTGGGCAGAACACTGAAGCTTTCTTT
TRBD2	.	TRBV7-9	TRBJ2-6	CASSSTSGGAFLTF	TGTGCCAGCAGCTCTACTAGCGGGGGAGCTTTCCTGACTTTC